What follows are 4 T cell receptor beta chains derived from one specimen sequenced in a study of response to subunit inactivated influenza vaccine. Via MiXCR, TCRdb re-called the RT-PCR reads, giving one row per CDR3 protein. The repertoire holds more than 700,000 distinct CDR3 sequences, with around 21% as singletons. The material sequenced was PBMCs from blood, taken roughly 5 days after vaccination. The receptors derive from a man over 45 who received an inactivated influenza vaccine.

This clonotype was seen a handful of times. The rearrangement uses TRBV9 and TRBJ1-1; the match to TRBD1 covers 8 bases. Germline trimming cut 3 bases from V and 6 bases from J; bases unmatched to any gene: 4. Germline values: CDR1 SGDLS, CDR2 YYNGEE. The CDR3 consists of 13 residues. CDR3 protein: CASSATGGPEAFF. In DNA, the CDR3 is TGTGCCAGCAGCGCCACAGGGGGGCCTGAAGCTTTCTTT.

Here the CDR3 DNA reads TGTGCCAGCAGCCCAAGCGGGACAACTCGTTATGGCTACACCTTC. It specifies CASSPSGTTRYGYTF. The J gene is TRBJ1-2, the V gene TRBV6-1, with D possibly matching TRBD1 (6 bases). Per the germline V gene, CDR1 is MNHNS and CDR2 is SASEGT. V was clipped by 6 bases and J by 5 bases, with 19 bases between them. CDR3 length: 15 residues.

This clonotype was detected only a few times. The chain is built from TRBV7-9 and TRBJ1-2, with a weak D call TRBD1 (6 bases). This CDR3 region has 14 residues. The V gene lost 2 bases and the J gene lost 4 bases, with 11 bases spanning the gap. Looked up from germline, CDR1 is SEHNR and CDR2 is FQNEAQ (reference sequence). CDR3 loop: CASSLRGGIYGYTF. The CDR3 bases are TGTGCCAGCAGCTTAAGGGGGGGAATCTATGGCTACACCTTC.

The chain employs TRBV11-1 and TRBJ2-1; tentatively, D is TRBD2 (5 bases). Germline lookup yields CDR1 SGHAT and CDR2 FQDESV (reference sequence). The CDR3 totals 20 residues. V dropped 1 base and J dropped 4 bases, with 26 bases sitting between them. CDR3 residues: CASSLVGSGLAYQSYNEQFF. The CDR3 bases are TGTGCCAGCAGCTTAGTTGGAAGCGGCTTGGCGTACCAATCTTACAATGAGCAGTTCTTC.